One sample yielded the 2 T cell receptor beta chains listed below, sequenced in a study of T cell changes during pregnancy in multiple sclerosis. TCRdb's table, derived via immunoSEQ multiplex PCR, lists solely in-frame clones and lacks some. The sample lists about 46,000 clones; more than 85% were seen once. The sequencing used CD8+ T cells from peripheral blood mononuclear cells, collected after pregnancy. All receptors come from a female donor with multiple sclerosis, enrolled in a pregnancy study.

V usage is TRBV27 and J usage is TRBJ1-5; a weak D match, TRBD1 (6 bases). The ends were cut back, 6 bases at V and 2 bases at J, with 8 bases in the middle. The CDR3 is 13 amino acids. From germline, CDR1 is MNHEY and CDR2 SMNVEV (reference sequence). CDR3: CASRPGGNQPQHF. CDR3 coding DNA: TGTGCCAGCAGGCCAGGGGGCAATCAGCCCCAGCATTTT.

V gene TRBV21-1 combines with J gene TRBJ1-4; TRBD1, the table's D call, lacks a check against the DNA. TRBV21-1 is a pseudogene segment. The length of the CDR3 is 18 residues. As DNA, the CDR3 is TGTGCCAGCAGCAAAGCAAAAAACAGGGGGTCGGCTAATGAAAAACTGTTTTTT. Protein sequence: CASSKAKNRGSANEKLFF.